Presented here are 21 T cell receptor beta chains from one specimen sequenced in a study of CD8 T cells in ankylosing spondylitis. Via MiXCR, TCRdb re-called the 5' RACE reads, giving one row per CDR3 protein. This sample has around 140,000 distinct CDR3 sequences, with about an eighth found just once. Sequencing input: blood, either unsorted or a sorted T cell fraction (not recorded which). The receptors were sampled from a female donor with ankylosing spondylitis or in good health (not recorded which).

This clonotype was seen many times. The chain couples TRBV12-3 or TRBV12-4 to TRBJ2-1; 16 bases line up with TRBD2. CDR3 length: 16 amino acids. The J segment lost 5 bases and the V segment lost 4 bases, leaving 2 bases of the junction unmatched. CDR3 protein: CASSWGLAGGNNEQFF. CDR3 DNA: TGTGCCAGCAGTTGGGGACTAGCGGGAGGGAACAATGAGCAGTTCTTC.

This clonotype was counted ten times or more. The chain combines TRBV6-1 with TRBJ2-1; D is unclear. Germline CDR1 is MNHNS and CDR2 is SASEGT. V was shortened by 2 bases and J by 10 bases, with 6 bases between the two germline ends. The CDR3 contains 11 residues. The CDR3 nucleotides are TGTGCCAGCAGTGAAAGATGGGAGCAGTTCTTC. Translating gives CASSERWEQFF.

This clonotype came up a few times. This chain links TRBV5-5 with TRBJ1-1, with 10 bases matching TRBD1. The V gene end was trimmed by 1 base and the J gene end by 3 bases; junction bases not matched to a gene: 6. CDR1 and CDR2 (germline): SGHKS, YYEKEE (reference sequence). CDR3 length equals 16 residues. This CDR3 is CASSLKWGQGYTEAFF. The CDR3 coding sequence is TGTGCCAGCAGCTTGAAGTGGGGACAGGGGTACACTGAAGCTTTCTTT.

This clonotype has ten or more counts. The chain uses TRBV5-1 and TRBJ2-3; D unclear. The CDR3 runs 12 residues. Germline values: CDR1 SGHRS, CDR2 YFSETQ. Deletions cut 6 bases from V and 2 bases from J, with 7 bases between. The CDR3 nucleotides are TGCGCCAGCACTCGAGACACAGATACGCAGTATTTT. As protein: CASTRDTDTQYF.

This clonotype was counted at least ten times. The V gene is TRBV7-8, the J gene TRBJ2-3, with D hard to call. Trimming cost V 0 bases and J 6 bases, with 7 bases left between them. Germline V gene sequence: CDR1 SGHVS, CDR2 FQNEAQ. The CDR3 totals 13 residues. For the CDR3, the DNA is TGTGCCAGCAGCTTAGCCAGCTCCGATACGCAGTATTTT. This codes for CASSLASSDTQYF.

This clonotype was picked up many times. This rearrangement joins TRBV3-1 to TRBJ1-5; D ambiguous. The CDR3 is 12 amino acids. Deletions cut 0 bases from V and 3 bases from J, with 0 bases between. Germline V gene data show CDR1 as LGHDT and CDR2 as YNNKEL (reference sequence). This CDR3 is CASSQDNQPQHF. In DNA form, the CDR3 reads TGTGCCAGCAGCCAAGACAATCAGCCCCAGCATTTT.

This clonotype was observed at least ten times. The chain links TRBV12-3 or TRBV12-4 to TRBJ2-5; possibly TRBD2 for D (5 bases). V was cut by 1 base and J by 1 base, with 10 bases left in between. The CDR3 loop spans 15 amino acids. CDR3 amino acids: CASSLGGGVQETQYF. DNA for the CDR3: TGTGCCAGCAGTTTAGGTGGAGGAGTCCAAGAGACCCAGTACTTC.

The sample holds many counts of this clonotype. The chain carries TRBV7-2 and TRBJ1-6; a possible D gene is TRBD1 (5 bases). V was trimmed by 2 bases and J by 9 bases, leaving 14 bases between them. This CDR3 contains 15 residues. CDR1 and CDR2 (germline): SGHTA, FQGNSA. CDR3 region: CASSLPNIRVSPLHF. The CDR3 nucleotides are TGTGCCAGCAGCTTACCAAATATCAGGGTTTCACCCCTCCACTTT.

This clonotype has a count of ten or more. The V call is TRBV18, the J call TRBJ1-1, with a weak D call TRBD1 (6 bases). With 4 bases removed from V and 4 bases from J, the gap between germline ends came to 13 bases. The CDR3 runs to 14 residues. From germline, CDR1 is KGHSH and CDR2 LQKENI. CDR3 residues: CASSLRQEPTEAFF. The CDR3 DNA sequence: TGTGCCAGCTCACTTCGACAGGAGCCCACTGAAGCTTTCTTT.

This clonotype came up many times. The chain couples TRBV29-1 to TRBJ2-1, with 11 bases fitting TRBD2. This CDR3 comprises 16 residues. V gave up 7 bases and J gave up 4 bases; unmatched junction bases: 12. Germline V CDR1 and CDR2: SQVTM, ANQGSEA. The CDR3 DNA sequence: TGCAGCGGCGTCGTTATGACTAGCGGGGCATACAATGAGCAGTTCTTC. Amino acid sequence: CSGVVMTSGAYNEQFF.

This clonotype was found many times. The gene calls are TRBV10-3 and TRBJ1-2; TRBD1 matches 7 bases. CDR1 is ENHRY, CDR2 SYGVKD, per germline. The V segment lost 3 bases and the J segment 6 bases; nucleotides outside the gene matches: 7. The CDR3 has 14 residues. This CDR3 is CAISDPGQVDGYTF. CDR3 nucleotides: TGTGCCATCAGTGATCCCGGACAGGTCGATGGCTACACCTTC.

This clonotype was detected many times. This chain connects TRBV24-1 to TRBJ2-2; D is unclear. CDR1 KGHDR and CDR2 SFDVKD come from the germline V gene. The CDR3 length is 13 residues. Between the trimmed V and J ends, which lost 2 bases and 6 bases, there was a span of 6 bases. CDR3 in amino acids: CATSDWVPGELFF. CDR3 in DNA: TGTGCCACCAGTGATTGGGTCCCCGGGGAGCTGTTTTTT.

The table lists this clonotype with many counts. The CDR3 DNA reads TGTGCCAGCAGCTTGGCAGAGGGGGTGACCCAGTACTTC. Translated: CASSLAEGVTQYF. This sequence joins TRBV7-2 and TRBJ2-5; maybe TRBD1 (6 bases). The germline CDR1 and CDR2 sequences are SGHTA and FQGNSA. This CDR3 has 13 amino acids. The V end lost 3 bases, the J end lost 7 bases, and 12 bases lay between the germline ends.

This clonotype was recorded many times. The genes are TRBV20-1 and TRBJ2-1; tentative D call: TRBD2 (5 bases). CDR1 is DFQATT and CDR2 is SNEGSKA in the germline V gene (reference sequence). V was pared by 3 bases and J by 3 bases, with 12 bases between. The CDR3 runs to 14 residues. CDR3 nucleotides: TGCAGTGCTAGGATCCCCGGGAACTACAATGAGCAGTTCTTC. Amino acids: CSARIPGNYNEQFF.

This clonotype was seen repeatedly, ten times or more. The chain links TRBV5-4 to TRBJ2-1; D ambiguous. Germline loops: CDR1 SGHNT, CDR2 YYREEE (reference sequence). V was trimmed by 3 bases and J by 6 bases, leaving 13 bases between them. There are 14 residues in the CDR3. CDR3 bases: TGTGCCAGCAGCTCCCGAACGAGTGTCAATGAGCAGTTCTTC. Protein: CASSSRTSVNEQFF.

Many counts were recorded for this clonotype. The V call is TRBV29-1, the J call TRBJ1-2, with D unclear. The CDR3 has 12 residues. The V end was cut by 4 bases, the J end by 0 bases, with 6 bases between. In germline, CDR1 is SQVTM, CDR2 ANQGSEA. The CDR3 DNA follows: TGCAGCGTTGGGCAGACTAACTATGGCTACACCTTC. It translates to CSVGQTNYGYTF.

This clonotype was detected only a few times. CDR3 nucleotides: TGCGCCAGCAGTCAATATCCCCGACAGGGGGCAAAGGAGACCCAGTACTTC. It encodes CASSQYPRQGAKETQYF. The chain links TRBV23-1 to TRBJ2-5; 10 bases fit TRBD1. TRBV23-1 is an ORF for which the function is uncertain. CDR3 length: 17 residues. V shed 1 base and J 5 bases; nucleotides not matched to a gene: 10.

This clonotype has ten or more counts. This chain connects TRBV29-1 to TRBJ1-1, with D maybe TRBD1 (6 bases). This CDR3 has 14 residues. V lost 7 bases and J lost 0, with 15 bases in between. Germline lookup yields CDR1 SQVTM and CDR2 ANQGSEA. CDR3 residues: CSAAGGALNTEAFF. The CDR3 DNA reads TGCAGCGCCGCGGGGGGGGCCTTGAACACTGAAGCTTTCTTT.

This clonotype was observed many times. This chain connects TRBV5-1 to TRBJ2-7, with D perhaps assigned TRBD1 or TRBD2 (5 bases each). The ends were cut back, 4 bases at V and 2 bases at J, with 13 bases in the middle. The CDR3 extends over 14 amino acids. CDR1 is SGHRS, CDR2 YFSETQ, per germline. The CDR3 here is CASSTRDGAYEQYF. The CDR3 bases are TGCGCCAGCAGCACCAGGGACGGCGCCTACGAGCAGTACTTC.

This clonotype was detected ten times or more. The V and J genes are TRBV5-1 and TRBJ1-1, with 7 bases fitting TRBD1. The CDR3 sequence is 14 residues long. Germline lookup yields CDR1 SGHRS and CDR2 YFSETQ. V lost 2 bases to trimming and J lost 9 bases; unmatched junction nucleotides: 10. The CDR3 nucleotides read TGCGCCAGCAGCTTATTACAGGGGAGCACCCAAGCTTTCTTT. Protein product: CASSLLQGSTQAFF.

A word on this clonotype: Given a much more abundant clone one base away, this may be a read error. CDR3 nucleotides: TGTGCCAGCAGCCCCAAGGCCTTCACAGATACGCACTATTTT. Protein sequence: CASSPKAFTDTHYF. This sequence joins TRBV2 and TRBJ2-3; unclear D gene. From germline, CDR1 is SNHLY and CDR2 FYNNEI. The CDR3 length is 14 residues.